This TCR beta chain derives from a study of blood T cell repertoires in COVID-19 (dated by TCRdb to 2018 to 2020). Notes on the research overall: Collaborator samples came from the United States, Italy and Spain and covered acute and convalescent phases of COVID-19. The prospective study material was composed of cDNA or gDNA derived from T cells, B-cell-depleted T cells, or PBMCs. The dataset comprised deeply sampled blood TCRbeta repertoires from subjects exposed to, actively infected with, or recovered from COVID-19. The repertoires were released in a freely available public database meant as a resource for research on the immune response to SARS-CoV-2. The samples were drawn from two sources: the first 160 participants of the ongoing ImmuneRACE study, and 1,200 or so subjects contributed by 6 global collaborators. Nearly every sample came with metadata listing a de-identified subject ID, COVID-19 status, age in years and sex. Where available, HLA class I and class II types were obtained from metadata supplied by the sample provider rather than from assay-based typing. Study-wide conclusions, independent of this receptor: The quantity of clinical and demographic metadata differed by source and by participant and was supplied without curation.

Whole blood was collected in K2EDTA tubes by collaborating institutions according to the institutions' own protocols. Collaborator samples were shipped for TCRbeta analysis as frozen whole blood, isolated PBMCs, or DNA extracted from either sample type. In regard to this clone: It has no known antigen specificity. No quality values exist for individual bases; no much larger clone is one base distant.

The CDR3 has 16 amino acids, counting the end cysteine and phenylalanine. Only the CDR3 DNA stays, 48 bases, in frame from base 1. CDR1 MNHNY and CDR2 SVGAGI are derived from the germline V gene (reference sequence). Germline trimming amounts to 4 bases on V and 1 base on J, with 5 as the count of junction bases outside the gene matches. The immunoSEQ Assay, a bias-controlled multiplex PCR, was used to amplify TCRbeta CDR3 regions from genomic DNA. The authors processed their data as follows. Nucleated cell counts per sample were estimated from amplification of reference gene primers within the assay. Sequence reads were collapsed and filtered to measure the absolute abundance of every unique TCRbeta CDR3 rearrangement. Productive Simpson clonality was computed per sample as the square root of Simpson's diversity index over productive rearrangements. As stored in TCRdb, this immuneACCESS dataset retains in-frame rearrangements with V and J assigned. A fraction of the clones does not appear; measured against another copy, unresolved V genes explain less than half of the discrepancy, and the remainder lacks a known reason. V and J calls and clone size come straight from that table; D and trimming were deduced from the DNA. Counted in this sample were approximately 93,000 clones; 70% to 90% of them appeared once. The ten largest clones represent 0.35% to 0.5% of the sample.

This receptor was identified in a man in his 60s with acute or convalescent COVID-19. The rearranged chain carries TRBV6-6 and TRBJ1-5, with TRBD1 matching 9 junction bases. Sequencing input: peripheral blood. In nucleotides, the sequence is TGTGCCAGCAGTTCCTACAGGGGGCAGAGCAATCAGCCCCAGCATTTT. The translation is CASSSYRGQSNQPQHF.